A single sample gave rise to the 31 T cell receptor beta chains below, sequenced in a study of regulatory T cells in long-lasting Graves disease. This sample's time point: newly diagnosed GD, antithyroid drugs for less than 3 months. Preparation of the TCR library used RNA extracted from PBMCs. Building the TCR beta libraries relied on iRepertoire HTBI primers, and CDR3 regions underwent Arm-PCR. Each CDR3 protein gets one entry after TCRdb re-called the multiplex PCR reads with MiXCR. This sample has 400,000 to 450,000 distinct CDR3 sequences, with 14% to 15% found just once. Separately, the same data were catalogued under a study of T cells in Graves' hyperthyroidism and ophthalmopathy.

Sequences were derived from peripheral blood mononuclear cells (PBMCs), sampled at new diagnosis, from a patient treated with antithyroid drugs. These TCRs come from a woman in her twenties or thirties with Graves disease.

In this sample, this clonotype turned up many times. J is TRBJ2-7 and V is TRBV20-1; TRBD1 aligns across 8 bases. After removal of 7 bases from V and 1 base from J, the junction contained 9 bases not matched to a gene. The germline V gene encodes CDR1 DFQATT and CDR2 SNEGSKA (reference sequence). This CDR3 spans 14 amino acids. CDR3 residues: CSGKFRDRSYEQYF. The CDR3 DNA is TGCAGTGGCAAATTCCGGGACAGGTCCTACGAGCAGTACTTC.

Points on this clonotype: A much larger clone differs from this one at a single base, so this may be a read error. The CDR3 ends on some other residue instead of the conserved phenylalanine or tryptophan, so this is likely a read error. The chain is built from TRBV15 and TRBJ2-1; D is unresolved. The CDR3 spans 15 residues. Germline CDR1 reads LNHNV; CDR2 reads YYDKDF (reference sequence). Trimming stripped 1 base from V and 4 bases from J, with 11 bases between. The CDR3 bases are TGTGCCACCAGCAGAGCCAGATGGGGATACAATGAGCAGTTCCTC. It is translated as CATSRARWGYNEQFL.

In its sample, this clonotype was seen a few times. This chain connects TRBV5-1 to TRBJ2-6; 7 bases agree with TRBD1. The trim removed 3 bases at V and 3 bases at J, leaving 6 bases unmatched. Germline V gene lookup returns CDR1 SGHRS and CDR2 YFSETQ. The CDR3 is 16 amino acids. The CDR3 protein is CASSSSTGFGANVLTF. The CDR3 DNA is TGCGCCAGCAGCTCATCGACAGGGTTTGGGGCCAACGTCCTGACTTTC.

In this sample, this clonotype turned up many times. The chain has TRBV4-1 and TRBJ2-1; D may be TRBD1 or TRBD2 (5 bases each). Between the trimmed V and J ends, which lost 0 bases and 6 bases, there was a span of 9 bases. The CDR3 loop spans 14 amino acids. Germline V gives CDR1 MGHRA, CDR2 YSYEKL. CDR3 residues: CASSQDRGINEQFF. The CDR3 DNA follows: TGCGCCAGCAGCCAAGATCGGGGCATCAATGAGCAGTTCTTC.

The sample holds many counts of this clonotype. This chain joins TRBV20-1 and TRBJ2-3; unclear D gene. This CDR3 region has 13 residues. V was shortened by 1 base and J by 4 bases, with 9 bases between the two germline ends. Per germline, CDR1 DFQATT and CDR2 SNEGSKA (reference sequence). The CDR3 DNA reads TGCAGTGCTAGAGTGAGCTTCCCAGATACGCAGTATTTT. Protein sequence: CSARVSFPDTQYF.

This clonotype was detected many times. This chain links TRBV28 with TRBJ2-3; 12 nucleotides align to TRBD2. The CDR3 runs 18 residues. Germline trimming cut 6 bases from V and 0 bases from J; bases unmatched to any gene: 10. Looked up from germline, CDR1 is MDHEN and CDR2 is SYDVKM. The CDR3 here is CASSLWLGLAGSTDTQYF. The CDR3 coding sequence is TGTGCCAGCAGCCTGTGGTTAGGACTAGCGGGGAGCACAGATACGCAGTATTTT.

The chain uses TRBV19 and TRBJ2-5; D remains unclear. Judging by the DNA end, TRBJ2-7 fits better; the J call may be wrong. This CDR3 is 15 amino acids long. In germline, CDR1 is LNHDA, CDR2 SQIVND (reference sequence). DNA for the CDR3: TGTGCCAGTAGTATAGGGCCGGACCCTTTCTCCGAGCAGTACTTC. Translated, it gives CASSIGPDPFSEQYF.

This clonotype showed up many times. This sequence joins TRBV6-1 and TRBJ2-7; TRBD1 aligns across 8 bases. The V gene's germline CDR1 is MNHNS and CDR2 SASEGT. The CDR3 runs to 16 residues. With V trimmed by 5 bases and J by 2 bases, 11 bases remained unmatched. The CDR3 DNA reads TGTGCCAGCAGTCTACGACCTCAGGGGGCGACCTACGAGCAGTACTTC. This translates into CASSLRPQGATYEQYF.

At least ten counts were recorded for this clonotype. The chain joins TRBV2 to TRBJ2-7; maybe TRBD1 (6 bases). The CDR3 is 15 amino acids. Trimming stripped 8 bases from V and 5 bases from J, with 22 bases between. CDR1 and CDR2 (germline): SNHLY, FYNNEI. CDR3 nucleotides: TGTGCCAGCGGCCCTACAGGGACCTCAGGGGACGAGCAGTACTTC. As protein: CASGPTGTSGDEQYF.

This clonotype was seen many times. V and J are TRBV7-9 and TRBJ2-7; D gene ambiguous. The CDR3 has 12 residues. From germline, CDR1 is SEHNR and CDR2 FQNEAQ (reference sequence). Trimming cost V 2 bases and J 5 bases, with 7 bases left between them. The CDR3 region is CASSLPAHEQYF. The DNA of the CDR3 is TGTGCCAGCAGCTTACCTGCCCACGAGCAGTACTTC.

The V call is TRBV4-1, the J call TRBJ2-2; no clear D gene. Germline V lookup: CDR1 MGHRA, CDR2 YSYEKL. The V end lost 7 bases, the J end lost 3 bases, and 12 bases lay between the germline ends. The CDR3 spans 14 residues. The CDR3, as DNA: TGCGCCAGCACCCCAGAGGCCGACACCGGGGAGCTGTTTTTT. Translation gives CASTPEADTGELFF.

This clonotype was detected many times. The chain employs TRBV3-1 and TRBJ1-5; D gene ambiguous. V gave up 2 bases and J gave up 9 bases, with 14 bases separating them. Germline V gene sequence: CDR1 LGHDT, CDR2 YNNKEL (reference sequence). This CDR3 has 14 residues. The CDR3 loop reads CASSQHPWEGPQHF. The CDR3 DNA reads as TGTGCCAGCAGCCAACACCCTTGGGAGGGGCCCCAGCATTTT. Drawing the rest from reference TRBV3-1 and TRBJ1-5, the complete variable domain is DTAVSQTPKYLVTQMGNDKSIKCEQNLGHDTMYWYKQDSKKFLKIMFSYNNKELIINETVPNRFSPKSPDKAHLNLHINSLELGDSAVYFCASSQHPWEGPQHFGDGTRLSIL.

The genes are TRBV3-1 and TRBJ2-5; a weak D match, TRBD1 (5 bases). Germline V lookup: CDR1 LGHDT, CDR2 YNNKEL (reference sequence). The CDR3 runs 13 residues. Trimming pared 5 bases from V and 4 bases from J, leaving 11 bases between. Written as DNA, the CDR3 is TGTGCCAGCAGCGTCTTCCAGGGAGAGACCCAGTACTTC. Encoded protein: CASSVFQGETQYF.

This chain links TRBV20-1 with TRBJ2-3; 11 bases are shared with TRBD2. CDR1 and CDR2 from the germline V gene are DFQATT and SNEGSKA (reference sequence). V shed 5 bases and J 2 bases; nucleotides not matched to a gene: 9. This CDR3 has 16 amino acids. The CDR3 DNA sequence: TGCAGTGCTCTTAGCGGGGGGGCCTCCTACACAGATACGCAGTATTTT. Protein sequence: CSALSGGASYTDTQYF.

V gene TRBV5-4 combines with J gene TRBJ1-1; no firm D call. There are 16 residues in the CDR3. Germline-derived CDR1 and CDR2 are SGHNT and YYREEE (reference sequence). The ends were cut back, 4 bases at V and 2 bases at J, with 18 bases in the middle. CDR3 bases: TGTGCCAGCAGCCAAAACCACCGGTACTCTAACACTGAAGCTTTCTTT. Protein sequence: CASSQNHRYSNTEAFF.

Notes on this clonotype: A much larger clone differs from this one at a single base, so this may be a read error. V is TRBV6-5 and J is TRBJ2-7; no definite D call. Germline assignment: CDR1 MNHEY and CDR2 SVGAGI. This CDR3 has 16 amino acids. The CDR3 nucleotides are TGTGTCAGCAGTTACCACCAGACGGCCGGACCCTACGAGCAGTACTTC. Protein product: CVSSYHQTAGPYEQYF.

The chain has TRBV18 and TRBJ1-4; D gene ambiguous. CDR3 length: 12 residues. From germline, CDR1 is KGHSH and CDR2 LQKENI. V lost 3 bases, J lost 8 bases, and 7 bases lay in between. The CDR3 bases are TGTGCCAGCTCACCTTCGACAGAAAAACTGTTTTTT. As protein: CASSPSTEKLFF.

This clonotype occurred a few times. This chain links TRBV19 with TRBJ2-1; D tentatively reads TRBD1 or TRBD2 (5 bases each). The CDR3 spans 18 residues. From germline, CDR1 is LNHDA and CDR2 SQIVND (reference sequence). Between the trimmed V and J ends, which lost 1 base and 0 bases, there was a span of 16 bases. The CDR3 sequence: CASSIVDGAVNSYNEQFF. The CDR3 nucleotides read TGTGCCAGTAGTATAGTAGACGGGGCGGTTAACTCCTACAATGAGCAGTTCTTC.

This clonotype was found many times. The chain employs TRBV12-3 or TRBV12-4 and TRBJ2-1; D gene ambiguous. Trimming pared 5 bases from V and 9 bases from J, leaving 11 bases between. The CDR3 contains 12 residues. The CDR3, as DNA: TGTGCCAGCAGTCAAATCTGGACTGAGCAGTTCTTC. Translated: CASSQIWTEQFF.

There are many counts of this clonotype. A read error may produce the germline difference seen at one junction end. The V gene is TRBV5-6, the J gene TRBJ2-1; perhaps TRBD1 as D (5 bases). The CDR3 has 13 amino acids. The germline V gene encodes CDR1 SGHDT and CDR2 YYEEEE. As DNA, the CDR3 is TGTGCCAGCAACTTGAGCCCAGGGAATGAGCAGTTCTTC. Translating gives CASNLSPGNEQFF. Full variable domain (remainder filled in from reference TRBV5-6 and TRBJ2-1): DAGVTQSPTHLIKTRGQQVTLRCSPKSGHDTVSWYQQALGQGPQFIFQYYEEEERQRGNFPDRFSGHQFPNYSSELNVNALLLGDSALYLCASNLSPGNEQFFGPGTRLTVL.

This clonotype has ten or more counts. The rearrangement joins TRBV13 to TRBJ2-5; tentative D call: TRBD1 (6 bases). With 6 bases removed from V and 1 base from J, the gap between germline ends came to 15 bases. The CDR3 runs 15 residues. From germline, CDR1 is PRHDT and CDR2 FYEKMQ (reference sequence). This chain's CDR3 is CASRPGGRGQETQYF. CDR3 sequence (DNA): TGTGCCAGCAGACCCGGTGGCAGGGGCCAAGAGACCCAGTACTTC.

This clonotype has ten or more counts. The genes are TRBV12-3 or TRBV12-4 and TRBJ2-1; no firm D call. V gave up 5 bases and J gave up 1 base, with 18 bases separating them. CDR3 length: 17 residues. CDR3 bases: TGTGCCAGCAGTCCCGTGCTGCGCGGTCCGTCCTACAATGAGCAGTTCTTC. The encoded protein is CASSPVLRGPSYNEQFF.

There are a few counts of this clonotype. This chain uses TRBV20-1 with TRBJ2-5, with 12 nucleotides matching TRBD1. In germline, CDR1 is DFQATT, CDR2 SNEGSKA (reference sequence). The J segment lost 4 bases and the V segment lost 5 bases, leaving 5 bases of the junction unmatched. The CDR3 has 14 residues. This CDR3 reads CSAAGTGGRETQYF. In DNA, the CDR3 is TGCAGTGCTGCCGGGACAGGGGGCCGAGAGACCCAGTACTTC.

Only a few counts were recorded for this clonotype. V and J are TRBV24-1 and TRBJ1-4; TRBD1 matches 8 bases. In germline, CDR1 is KGHDR, CDR2 SFDVKD. V dropped 4 bases and J dropped 14; count of bases not matched to a gene: 8. This CDR3 spans 13 amino acids. CDR3 protein: CATSDPGQADLFF. DNA of the CDR3: TGTGCCACCAGTGACCCGGGACAGGCCGATCTGTTTTTT.

This clonotype was detected ten times or more. The CDR3 loop reads CATSDSTHSYEQYF. The DNA of the CDR3 is TGTGCCACCAGTGATTCGACCCACTCCTACGAGCAGTACTTC. The gene calls are TRBV24-1 and TRBJ2-7; no clear D. Germline CDR1 is KGHDR and CDR2 is SFDVKD. V lost 2 bases to trimming and J lost 0 bases, with 7 bases between them. This CDR3 comprises 14 residues.

This clonotype appeared a few times. The CDR3 nucleotides are TGTGCCAGTAGTATAGGCCCCGGGACTCAAGCGAATGAGCAGTTCTTC. It yields the protein CASSIGPGTQANEQFF. The V and J genes are TRBV19 and TRBJ2-1; D is possibly TRBD2 (6 bases). Per germline, CDR1 LNHDA and CDR2 SQIVND (reference sequence). The CDR3 extends over 16 amino acids. V lost 1 base and J lost 7, with 17 bases in between.

The J gene is TRBJ1-1, the V gene TRBV5-8; unclear D gene. CDR1 and CDR2 from the germline V gene are SGHTS and YDEGEE. Trimming shortened V by 1 base and J by 7 bases, and 2 bases separated the two germline ends. The CDR3 spans 10 residues. Here the CDR3 reads CASSLSEAFF. As DNA, the CDR3 is TGTGCCAGCAGCTTGAGTGAAGCTTTCTTT.

This clonotype occurred many times. The CDR3 DNA is TGTGCCAGTCTAGCGGGAGTCACCGGGGAGCTGTTTTTT. Amino acids: CASLAGVTGELFF. The J gene is TRBJ2-2, the V gene TRBV11-2; 10 nucleotides agree with TRBD2. The germline CDR1 and CDR2 sequences are SGHAT and FQNNGV. After removal of 9 bases from V and 4 bases from J, the junction contained 2 bases not matched to a gene. This CDR3 has 13 amino acids.

A note on this clonotype: An end of the junction differs from the germline gene, which may be a read error. The chain combines TRBV29-1 with TRBJ2-5; 11 nucleotides align to TRBD1. This CDR3 is built from 14 residues. Germline V gives CDR1 SQVTM, CDR2 ANQGSEA. The CDR3 DNA follows: TGCGGCGTTCCGGACAGGGGGCGCCGAGAGACCCAGTACTTC. Its protein product is CGVPDRGRRETQYF.

CDR3 residues: CASSSPSGISYNEQFF. CDR3 DNA: TGTGCCAGCAGTTCTCCTAGCGGGATCTCCTACAATGAGCAGTTCTTC. The J gene is TRBJ2-1, the V gene TRBV28; 9 nucleotides line up with TRBD2. This CDR3 has 16 residues. V shed 4 bases and J 0 bases; nucleotides not matched to a gene: 4. Germline values: CDR1 MDHEN, CDR2 SYDVKM.

V usage is TRBV9 and J usage is TRBJ1-2, with 7 bases lining up with TRBD1. Germline V lookup: CDR1 SGDLS, CDR2 YYNGEE. Losses at the gene ends were 6 bases for V and 6 bases for J; bases not matched to a gene: 11. This CDR3 spans 14 amino acids. CDR3 nucleotide sequence: TGTGCCAGCAACCATGACAGGGTACGGGATGGCTACACCTTC. This gives the protein CASNHDRVRDGYTF.